The clone carrying this T cell receptor beta chain was recorded a few times. What it binds is not known. The CDR3 is made up of 11 amino acids. After removal of 8 bases from V and 4 bases from J, the junction contained 1 base not matched to a gene. Germline values: CDR1 SGHAT, CDR2 FQNNGV. This entry belongs to a study of yellow fever vaccine responses in identical twins. Using its own MiXCR run on the RT-PCR reads, TCRdb lists one record per CDR3 protein. The sample shows 30,000 to 40,000 distinct CDR3 sequences, less than 70% of them seen only once. Points from the study as a whole: Twin vaccine T cell responses reportedly seemed partly convergent, partly personalized.

The chain combines TRBV11-2 with TRBJ2-7; 8 bases are shared with TRBD1. This TCR was recovered from a woman under 30 who received the yellow fever vaccine. Sequenced here: T cells from blood (PBMCs), unsorted or a sorted subset (not recorded which), sampled before or after yellow fever vaccination (not recorded which). As DNA, the CDR3 is TGTGCCAGCCAGGGGGCTTACGAGCAGTACTTC. Protein product: CASQGAYEQYF.